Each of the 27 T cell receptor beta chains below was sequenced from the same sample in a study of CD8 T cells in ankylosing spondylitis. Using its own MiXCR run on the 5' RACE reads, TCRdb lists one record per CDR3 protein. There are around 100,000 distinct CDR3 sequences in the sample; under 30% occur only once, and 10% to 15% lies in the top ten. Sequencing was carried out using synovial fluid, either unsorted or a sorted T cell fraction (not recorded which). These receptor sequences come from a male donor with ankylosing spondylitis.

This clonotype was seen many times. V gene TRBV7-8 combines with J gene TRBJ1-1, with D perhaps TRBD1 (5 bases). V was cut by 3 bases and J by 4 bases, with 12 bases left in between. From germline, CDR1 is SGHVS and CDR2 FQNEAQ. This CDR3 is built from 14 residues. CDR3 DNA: TGTGCCAGCAGCTTGGCCGGGGGGGGCACTGAAGCTTTCTTT. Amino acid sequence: CASSLAGGGTEAFF.

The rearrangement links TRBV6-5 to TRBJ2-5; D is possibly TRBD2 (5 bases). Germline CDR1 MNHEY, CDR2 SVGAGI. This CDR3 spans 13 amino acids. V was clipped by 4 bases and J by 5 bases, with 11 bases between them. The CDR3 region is CASSWRRTETQYF. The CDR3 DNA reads TGTGCCAGCAGTTGGAGGAGAACGGAGACCCAGTACTTC.

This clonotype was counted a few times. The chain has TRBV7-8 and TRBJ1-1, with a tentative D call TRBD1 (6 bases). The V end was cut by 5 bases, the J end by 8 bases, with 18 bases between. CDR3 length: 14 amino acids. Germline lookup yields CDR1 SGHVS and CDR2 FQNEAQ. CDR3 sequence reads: CASSPLTGPVEAFF. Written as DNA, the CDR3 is TGTGCCAGCAGCCCCCTTACAGGGCCCGTGGAAGCTTTCTTT.

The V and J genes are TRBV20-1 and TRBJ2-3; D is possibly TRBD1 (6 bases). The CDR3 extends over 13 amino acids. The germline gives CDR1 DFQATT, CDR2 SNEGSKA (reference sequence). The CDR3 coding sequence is TGCAGCCCGGGACATCCGAGCACAGATACGCAGTATTTT. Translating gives CSPGHPSTDTQYF.

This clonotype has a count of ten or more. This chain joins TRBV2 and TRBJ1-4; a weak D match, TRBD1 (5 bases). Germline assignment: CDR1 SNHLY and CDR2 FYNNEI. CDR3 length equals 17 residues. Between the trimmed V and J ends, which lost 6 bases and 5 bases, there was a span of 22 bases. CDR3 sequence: CASSSRAGQSKNEKLFF. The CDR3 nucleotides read TGTGCCAGCAGCTCCCGTGCGGGGCAATCTAAGAATGAAAAACTGTTTTTT.

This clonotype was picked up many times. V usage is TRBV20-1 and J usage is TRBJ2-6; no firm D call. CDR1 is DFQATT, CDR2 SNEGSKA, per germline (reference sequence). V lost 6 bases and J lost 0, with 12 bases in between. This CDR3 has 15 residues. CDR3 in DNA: TGCAGTGCCCGTCGCCGTAGCTCTGGGGCCAACGTCCTGACTTTC. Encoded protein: CSARRRSSGANVLTF.

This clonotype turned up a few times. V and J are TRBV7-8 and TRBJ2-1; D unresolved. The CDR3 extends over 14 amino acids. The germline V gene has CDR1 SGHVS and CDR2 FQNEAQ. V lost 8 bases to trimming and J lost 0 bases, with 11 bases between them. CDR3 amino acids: CASALTSSYNEQFF. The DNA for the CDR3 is TGTGCCAGCGCTCTAACGAGCTCCTACAATGAGCAGTTCTTC.

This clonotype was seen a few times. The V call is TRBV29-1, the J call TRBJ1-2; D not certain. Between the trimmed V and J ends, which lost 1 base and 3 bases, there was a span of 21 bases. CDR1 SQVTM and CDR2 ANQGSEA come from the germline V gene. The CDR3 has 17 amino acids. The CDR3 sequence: CSVEGLEKSQVYYGYTF. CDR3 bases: TGCAGCGTTGAAGGATTAGAGAAGAGTCAGGTCTACTATGGCTACACCTTC.

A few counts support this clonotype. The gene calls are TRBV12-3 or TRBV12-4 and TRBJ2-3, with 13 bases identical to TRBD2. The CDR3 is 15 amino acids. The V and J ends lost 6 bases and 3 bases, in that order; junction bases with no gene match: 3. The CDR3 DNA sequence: TGTGCCAGCAGCCGGACTAGCGGGAGAACAGATACGCAGTATTTT. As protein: CASSRTSGRTDTQYF.

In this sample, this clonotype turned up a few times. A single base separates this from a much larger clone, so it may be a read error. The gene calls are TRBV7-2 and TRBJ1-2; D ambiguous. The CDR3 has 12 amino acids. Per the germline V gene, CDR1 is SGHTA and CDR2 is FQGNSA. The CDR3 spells CASSLRTLGHTF. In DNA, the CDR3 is TGTGCCAGCAGCTTACGAACGCTTGGCCACACCTTC.

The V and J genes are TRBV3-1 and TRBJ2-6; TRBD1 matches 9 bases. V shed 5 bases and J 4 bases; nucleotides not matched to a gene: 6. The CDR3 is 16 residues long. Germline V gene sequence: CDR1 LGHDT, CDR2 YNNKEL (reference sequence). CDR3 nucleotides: TGTGCCAGCAGCTTTGGGACAGGGTACGGGGCCAACGTCCTGACTTTC. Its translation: CASSFGTGYGANVLTF.

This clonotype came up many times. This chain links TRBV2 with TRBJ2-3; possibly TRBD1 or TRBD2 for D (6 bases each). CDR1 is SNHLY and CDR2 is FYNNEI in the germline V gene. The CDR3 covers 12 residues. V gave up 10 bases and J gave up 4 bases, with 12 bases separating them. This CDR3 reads CATKGGPDTQYF. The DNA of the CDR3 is TGTGCCACAAAAGGGGGGCCAGATACGCAGTATTTT. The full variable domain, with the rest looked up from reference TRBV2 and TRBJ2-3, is EPEVTQTPSHQVTQMGQEVILRCVPISNHLYFYWYRQILGQKVEFLVSFYNNEISEKSEIFDDQFSVERPDGSNFTLKIRSTKLEDSAMYFCATKGGPDTQYFGPGTRLTVL.

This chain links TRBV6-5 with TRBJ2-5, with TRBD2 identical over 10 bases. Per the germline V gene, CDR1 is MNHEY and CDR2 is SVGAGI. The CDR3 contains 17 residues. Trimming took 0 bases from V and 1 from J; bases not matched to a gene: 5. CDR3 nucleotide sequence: TGTGCCAGCAGTTACTCGGCTAGCGGGGGTTCCCAAGAGACCCAGTACTTC. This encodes CASSYSASGGSQETQYF.

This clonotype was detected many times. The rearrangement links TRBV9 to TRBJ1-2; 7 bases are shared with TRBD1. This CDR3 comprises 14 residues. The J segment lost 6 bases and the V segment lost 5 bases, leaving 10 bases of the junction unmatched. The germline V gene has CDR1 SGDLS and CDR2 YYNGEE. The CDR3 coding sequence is TGTGCCAGCAGTACGACAGGGCTCGTCCATGGCTACACCTTC. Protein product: CASSTTGLVHGYTF.

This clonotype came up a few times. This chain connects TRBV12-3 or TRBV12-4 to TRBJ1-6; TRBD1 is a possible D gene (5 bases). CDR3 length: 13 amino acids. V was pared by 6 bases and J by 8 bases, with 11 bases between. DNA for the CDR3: TGTGCCAGCAGCCCTAACAGGCATTCACCCCTCCACTTT. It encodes CASSPNRHSPLHF.

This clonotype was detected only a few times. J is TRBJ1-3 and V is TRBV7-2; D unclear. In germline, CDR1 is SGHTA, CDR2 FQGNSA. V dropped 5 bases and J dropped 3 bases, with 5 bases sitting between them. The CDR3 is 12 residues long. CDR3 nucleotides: TGTGCCAGCAGCCTAGTTGGAAACACCATATATTTT. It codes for CASSLVGNTIYF.

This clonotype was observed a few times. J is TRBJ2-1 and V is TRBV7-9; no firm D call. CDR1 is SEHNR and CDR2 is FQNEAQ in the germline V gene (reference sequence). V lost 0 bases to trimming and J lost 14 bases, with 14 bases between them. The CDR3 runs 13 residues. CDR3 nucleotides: TGTGCCAGCAGCTTAGCGGGGTACCCCTTGAAGTTCTTC. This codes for CASSLAGYPLKFF.

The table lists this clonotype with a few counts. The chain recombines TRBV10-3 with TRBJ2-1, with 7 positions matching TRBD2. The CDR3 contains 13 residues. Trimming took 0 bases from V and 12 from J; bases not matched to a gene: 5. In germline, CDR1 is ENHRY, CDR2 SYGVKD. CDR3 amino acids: CAISESAGERQFF. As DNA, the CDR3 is TGTGCCATCAGTGAGTCGGCGGGAGAGAGGCAGTTCTTC.

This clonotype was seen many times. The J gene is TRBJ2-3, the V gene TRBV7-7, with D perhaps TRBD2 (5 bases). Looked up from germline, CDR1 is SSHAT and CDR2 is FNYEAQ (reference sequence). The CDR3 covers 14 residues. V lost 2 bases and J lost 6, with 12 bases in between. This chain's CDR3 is CASSLSFSEDTQYF. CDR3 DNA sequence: TGTGCCAGCAGCTTAAGTTTTAGCGAGGATACGCAGTATTTT.

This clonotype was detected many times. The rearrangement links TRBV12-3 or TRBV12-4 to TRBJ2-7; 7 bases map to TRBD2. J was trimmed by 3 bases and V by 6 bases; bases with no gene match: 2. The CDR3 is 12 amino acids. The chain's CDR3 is CASSRGSYEQYV. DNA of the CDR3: TGTGCCAGCAGCCGCGGGAGCTACGAGCAGTACGTC.

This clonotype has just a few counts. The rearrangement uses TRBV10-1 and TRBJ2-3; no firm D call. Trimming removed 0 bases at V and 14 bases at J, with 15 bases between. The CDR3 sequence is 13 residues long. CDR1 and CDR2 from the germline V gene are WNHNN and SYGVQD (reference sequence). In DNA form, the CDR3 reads TGCGCCAGCAGTGAGTCGATCGATGTTAGTTCGTATTTT. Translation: CASSESIDVSSYF.

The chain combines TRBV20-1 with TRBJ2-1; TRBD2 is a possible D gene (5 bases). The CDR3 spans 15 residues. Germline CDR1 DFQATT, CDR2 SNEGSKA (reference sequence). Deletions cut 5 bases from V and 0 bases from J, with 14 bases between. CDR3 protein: CSAVEDSFSYNEQFF. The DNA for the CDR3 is TGCAGTGCTGTTGAGGACTCATTCTCCTACAATGAGCAGTTCTTC.

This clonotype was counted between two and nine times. CDR3 in amino acids: CATSDFGSGELFF. The DNA of the CDR3 is TGTGCCACCAGTGATTTTGGATCCGGGGAGCTGTTTTTT. The chain is built from TRBV24-1 and TRBJ2-2; D is ambiguous. V lost 1 base to trimming and J lost 6 bases, with 5 bases between them. From germline, CDR1 is KGHDR and CDR2 SFDVKD. The CDR3 has 13 residues.

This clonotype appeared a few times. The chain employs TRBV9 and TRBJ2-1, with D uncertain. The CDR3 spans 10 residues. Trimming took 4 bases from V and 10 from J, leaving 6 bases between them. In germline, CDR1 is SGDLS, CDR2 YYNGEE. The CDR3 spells CASSPREQFF. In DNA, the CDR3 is TGTGCCAGCAGCCCCCGGGAGCAGTTCTTC.

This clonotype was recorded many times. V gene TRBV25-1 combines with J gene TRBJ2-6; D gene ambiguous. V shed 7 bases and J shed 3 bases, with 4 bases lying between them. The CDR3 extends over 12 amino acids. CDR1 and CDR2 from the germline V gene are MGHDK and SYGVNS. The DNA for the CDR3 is TGTGCCAGCACCCGTGGGGCCAACGTCCTGACTTTC. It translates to CASTRGANVLTF.

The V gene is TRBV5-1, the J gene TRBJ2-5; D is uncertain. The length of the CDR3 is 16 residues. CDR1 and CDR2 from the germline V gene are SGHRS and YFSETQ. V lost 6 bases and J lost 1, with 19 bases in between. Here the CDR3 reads CASKLIALDGQETQYF. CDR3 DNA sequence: TGCGCCAGCAAACTGATAGCCCTGGACGGCCAAGAGACCCAGTACTTC.

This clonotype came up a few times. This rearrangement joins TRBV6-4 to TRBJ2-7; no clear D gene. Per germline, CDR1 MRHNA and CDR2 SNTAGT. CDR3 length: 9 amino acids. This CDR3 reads CASPYEQYV. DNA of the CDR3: TGTGCTTCGCCCTACGAGCAGTACGTC.